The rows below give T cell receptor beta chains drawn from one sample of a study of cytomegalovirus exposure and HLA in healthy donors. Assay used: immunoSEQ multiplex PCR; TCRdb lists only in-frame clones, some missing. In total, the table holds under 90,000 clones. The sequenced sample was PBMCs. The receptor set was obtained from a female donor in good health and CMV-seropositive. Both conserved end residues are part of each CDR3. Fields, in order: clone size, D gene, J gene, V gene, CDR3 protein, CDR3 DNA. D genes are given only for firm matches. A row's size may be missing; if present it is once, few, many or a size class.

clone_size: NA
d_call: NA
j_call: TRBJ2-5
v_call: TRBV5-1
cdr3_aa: CASSTGLTQETQYF
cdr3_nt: TGCGCCAGCAGCACCGGACTGACCCAAGAGACCCAGTACTTC

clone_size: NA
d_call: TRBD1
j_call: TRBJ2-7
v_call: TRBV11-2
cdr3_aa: CASSLVKGGRTRSSYEQYF
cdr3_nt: TGTGCCAGCAGCTTAGTAAAAGGGGGCCGGACCAGAAGCTCCTACGAGCAGTACTTC

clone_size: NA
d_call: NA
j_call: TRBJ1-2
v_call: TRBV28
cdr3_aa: CASSLVPGPGGYTF
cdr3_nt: TGTGCCAGCAGTTTAGTCCCAGGGCCGGGCGGCTACACCTTC

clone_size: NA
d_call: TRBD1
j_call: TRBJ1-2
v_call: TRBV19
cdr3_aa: CASTRDSETKNYGYTF
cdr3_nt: TGTGCCAGTACCCGGGACAGCGAGACGAAGAACTATGGCTACACCTTC

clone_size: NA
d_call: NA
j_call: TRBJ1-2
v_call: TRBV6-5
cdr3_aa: CASSLGGGAQGYTF
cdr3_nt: TGTGCCAGCAGTCTCGGGGGGGGAGCGCAGGGCTACACCTTC

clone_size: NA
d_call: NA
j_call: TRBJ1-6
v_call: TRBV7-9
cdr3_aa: CASSSVAGGRYSPLHF
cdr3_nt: TGTGCCAGCAGCTCCGTCGCGGGGGGACGGTATTCACCCCTCCACTTT

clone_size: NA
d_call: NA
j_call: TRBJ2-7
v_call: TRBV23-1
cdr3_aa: CASSQANPADSPYEQYF
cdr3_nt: TGCGCCAGCAGTCAAGCCAATCCGGCGGACAGCCCCTACGAGCAGTACTTC

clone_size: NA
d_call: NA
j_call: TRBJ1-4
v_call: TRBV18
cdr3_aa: CASSPLARGEKLFF
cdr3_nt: TGTGCCAGCTCACCACTCGCAAGGGGTGAAAAACTGTTTTTT

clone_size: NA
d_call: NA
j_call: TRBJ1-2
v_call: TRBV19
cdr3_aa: CASTTHSPDTLNYGYTF
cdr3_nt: TGTGCCAGTACCACCCATTCCCCGGACACCCTTAACTATGGCTACACCTTC

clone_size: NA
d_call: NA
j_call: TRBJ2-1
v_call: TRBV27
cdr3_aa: CASSPIPQWNEQFF
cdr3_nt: TGTGCCAGCAGTCCCATCCCACAGTGGAATGAGCAGTTCTTC

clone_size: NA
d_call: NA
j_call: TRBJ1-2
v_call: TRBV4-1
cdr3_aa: CASSQTLDRDKYGYTF
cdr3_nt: TGCGCCAGCAGCCAAACATTAGACCGGGACAAGTATGGCTACACCTTC

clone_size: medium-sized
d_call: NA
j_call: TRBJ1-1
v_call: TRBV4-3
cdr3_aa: CASSQDLGVNTEAFF
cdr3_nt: TGCGCCAGCAGCCAAGACCTAGGGGTGAACACTGAAGCTTTCTTT

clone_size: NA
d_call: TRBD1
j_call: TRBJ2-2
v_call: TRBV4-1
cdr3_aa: CASSQRWGQGVNTGELFF
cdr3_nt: TGCGCCAGCAGCCAAAGGTGGGGACAGGGGGTTAACACCGGGGAGCTGTTTTTT

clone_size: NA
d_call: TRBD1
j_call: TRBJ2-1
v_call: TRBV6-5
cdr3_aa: CASSSGQGSHEQFF
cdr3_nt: TGTGCCAGCAGTTCGGGACAGGGTTCCCATGAGCAGTTCTTC

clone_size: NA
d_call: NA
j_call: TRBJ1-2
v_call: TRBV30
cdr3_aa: CAWRRRPYGYTF
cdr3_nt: TGTGCCTGGAGACGGCGGCCCTATGGCTACACCTTC

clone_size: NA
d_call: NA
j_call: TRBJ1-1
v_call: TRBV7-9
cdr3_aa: CASSLATLAGQAEAFF
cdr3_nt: TGTGCCAGCAGCTTAGCGACCTTGGCCGGCCAGGCTGAAGCTTTCTTT

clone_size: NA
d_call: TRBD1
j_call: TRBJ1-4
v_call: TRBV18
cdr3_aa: CASSPLGQGTTNEKLFF
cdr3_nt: TGTGCCAGCTCACCACTAGGACAGGGCACAACTAATGAAAAACTGTTTTTT

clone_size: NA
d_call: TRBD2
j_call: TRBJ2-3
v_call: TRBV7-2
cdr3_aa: CASSIDVAGEDTQYF
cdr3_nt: TGTGCCAGCAGCATAGACGTAGCGGGAGAAGATACGCAGTATTTT

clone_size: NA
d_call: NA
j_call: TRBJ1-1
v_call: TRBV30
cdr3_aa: CASHPGGTEAFF
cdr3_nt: TGTGCCTCCCACCCTGGAGGCACTGAAGCTTTCTTT

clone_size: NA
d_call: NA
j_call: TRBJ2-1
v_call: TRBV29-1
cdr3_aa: CSVEVKADRGEQFF
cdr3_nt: TGCAGCGTTGAAGTGAAGGCTGACCGGGGTGAGCAGTTCTTC

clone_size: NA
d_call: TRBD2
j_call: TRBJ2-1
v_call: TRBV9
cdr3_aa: CASSPGTSGTNEQFF
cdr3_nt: TGTGCCAGCAGTCCCGGGACTAGCGGGACGAATGAGCAGTTCTTC

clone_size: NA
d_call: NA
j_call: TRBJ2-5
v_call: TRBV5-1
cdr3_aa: CASRTGSGQETQYF
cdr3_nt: TGCGCCAGCAGGACTGGTTCAGGGCAAGAGACCCAGTACTTC

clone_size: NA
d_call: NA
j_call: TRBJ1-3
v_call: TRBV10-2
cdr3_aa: CASRAAGASGNTIYF
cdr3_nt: TGCGCCAGCAGAGCAGCCGGAGCCTCTGGAAACACCATATATTTT

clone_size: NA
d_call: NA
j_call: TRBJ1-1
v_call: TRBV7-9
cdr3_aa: CASSFLVRGPNWENTEAFF
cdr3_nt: TGTGCCAGCAGCTTCCTCGTCAGGGGTCCCAACTGGGAGAACACTGAAGCTTTCTTT

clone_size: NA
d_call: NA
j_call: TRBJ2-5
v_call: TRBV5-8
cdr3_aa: CASSLRDWYQETQYF
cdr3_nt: TGTGCCAGCAGCTTGAGAGACTGGTACCAAGAGACCCAGTACTTC

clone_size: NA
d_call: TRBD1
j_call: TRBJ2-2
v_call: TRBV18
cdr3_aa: CASSPIPLGTGYTGELFF
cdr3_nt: TGTGCCAGCTCACCAATTCCCCTCGGGACAGGGTACACCGGGGAGCTGTTTTTT

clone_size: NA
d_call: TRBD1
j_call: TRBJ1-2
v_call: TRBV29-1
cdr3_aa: CSADRANYGYTF
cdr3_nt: TGCAGCGCCGACAGGGCGAACTATGGCTACACCTTC

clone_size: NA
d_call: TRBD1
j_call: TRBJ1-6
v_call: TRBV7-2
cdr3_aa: CASSLVPPGTGNSPLHF
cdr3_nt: TGTGCCAGCAGCTTAGTGCCCCCCGGGACAGGGAATTCACCCCTCCACTTT

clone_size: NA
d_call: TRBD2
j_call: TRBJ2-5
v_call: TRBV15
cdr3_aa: CATSSLAGGPGTQYF
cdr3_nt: TGTGCCACCAGCAGCCTAGCGGGAGGGCCAGGGACCCAGTACTTC

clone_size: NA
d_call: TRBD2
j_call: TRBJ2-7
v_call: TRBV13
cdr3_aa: CASSHSGRAPYEQYF
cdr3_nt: TGTGCCAGCAGCCATAGCGGGAGGGCCCCCTACGAGCAGTACTTC

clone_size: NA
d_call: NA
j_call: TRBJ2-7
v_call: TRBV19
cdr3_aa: CASSTPGGGTKQYF
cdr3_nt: TGTGCCAGTAGTACCCCGGGGGGCGGAACTAAGCAGTACTTC

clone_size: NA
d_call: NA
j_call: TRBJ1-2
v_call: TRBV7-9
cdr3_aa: CASSHKLGTPGAYGYTF
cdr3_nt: TGTGCCAGCAGCCATAAGCTCGGGACACCCGGCGCCTATGGCTACACCTTC

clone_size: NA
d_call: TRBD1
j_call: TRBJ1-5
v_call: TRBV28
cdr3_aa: CASSTRTTGLYQPQHF
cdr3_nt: TGTGCCAGCAGCACCCGTACGACAGGGCTGTATCAGCCCCAGCATTTT

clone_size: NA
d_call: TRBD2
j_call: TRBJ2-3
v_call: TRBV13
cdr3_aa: CASSLVRTSGGTDTQYF
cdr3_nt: TGTGCCAGCAGCTTAGTTCGGACTAGCGGGGGGACAGATACGCAGTATTTT

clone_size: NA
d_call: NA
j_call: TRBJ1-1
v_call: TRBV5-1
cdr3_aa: CASSSGGVGTEAFF
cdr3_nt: TGCGCCAGCAGCTCAGGAGGGGTTGGGACTGAAGCTTTCTTT

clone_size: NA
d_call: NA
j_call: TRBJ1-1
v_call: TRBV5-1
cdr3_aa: CASSLNQGFAFF
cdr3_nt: TGCGCCAGCAGCTTAAACCAGGGGTTCGCTTTCTTT

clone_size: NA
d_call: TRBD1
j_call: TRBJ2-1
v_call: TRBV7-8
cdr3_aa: CASSHRGTGTYSASYNEQFF
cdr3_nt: TGTGCCAGCAGCCACAGGGGGACAGGGACTTATTCCGCCTCCTACAATGAGCAGTTCTTC

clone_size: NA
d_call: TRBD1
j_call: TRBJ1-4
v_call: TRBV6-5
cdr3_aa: CASSSSGTGGEKLFF
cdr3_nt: TGTGCCAGCAGTTCATCCGGGACAGGGGGCGAAAAACTGTTTTTT

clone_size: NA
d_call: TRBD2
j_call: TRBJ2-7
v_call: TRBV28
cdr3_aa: CASSLGLAYEQYF
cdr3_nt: TGTGCCAGCAGTTTGGGACTAGCATACGAGCAGTACTTC

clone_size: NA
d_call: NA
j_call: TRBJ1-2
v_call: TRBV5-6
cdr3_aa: CASSLSAFYGYTF
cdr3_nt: TGTGCCAGCAGCTTGTCAGCGTTCTATGGCTACACCTTC

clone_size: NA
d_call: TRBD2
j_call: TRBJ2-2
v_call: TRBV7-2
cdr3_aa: CASSVSSGRGTGELFF
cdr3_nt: TGTGCCAGCAGCGTTTCTAGCGGGAGAGGAACCGGGGAGCTGTTTTTT

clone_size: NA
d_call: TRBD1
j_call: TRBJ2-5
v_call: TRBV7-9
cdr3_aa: CASSVPGQAYF
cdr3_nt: TGTGCCAGCAGCGTACCGGGACAGGCTTACTTC

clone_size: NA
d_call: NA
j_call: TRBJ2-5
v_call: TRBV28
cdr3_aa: CASSQADRFQETQYF
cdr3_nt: TGTGCCAGCAGTCAAGCCGACAGGTTTCAAGAGACCCAGTACTTC

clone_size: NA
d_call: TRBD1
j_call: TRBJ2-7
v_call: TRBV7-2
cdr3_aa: CASSLVTGQGSHEQYF
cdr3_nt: TGTGCCAGCAGCTTAGTTACGGGACAGGGCAGCCACGAGCAGTACTTC

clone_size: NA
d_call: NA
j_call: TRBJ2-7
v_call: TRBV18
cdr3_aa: CASSPLGGEQYF
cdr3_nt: TGTGCCAGCTCGCCTCTAGGCGGCGAGCAGTACTTC

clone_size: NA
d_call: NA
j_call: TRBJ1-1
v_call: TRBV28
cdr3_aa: CASSLIAGNTEAFF
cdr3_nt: TGTGCCAGCAGTTTAATTGCAGGGAACACTGAAGCTTTCTTT

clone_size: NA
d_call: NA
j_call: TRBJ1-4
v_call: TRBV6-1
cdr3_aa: CASSPRGSEKLFF
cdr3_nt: TGTGCCAGCAGCCCCCGGGGAAGTGAAAAACTGTTTTTT

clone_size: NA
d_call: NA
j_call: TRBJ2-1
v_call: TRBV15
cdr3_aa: CATSPGGSVLNEQFF
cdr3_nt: TGTGCCACCAGCCCCGGGGGTAGTGTACTAAATGAGCAGTTCTTC

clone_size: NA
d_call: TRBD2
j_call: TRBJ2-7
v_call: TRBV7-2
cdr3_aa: CASSFSSGGEQYF
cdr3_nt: TGTGCCAGCAGCTTCTCTAGCGGCGGGGAGCAGTACTTC

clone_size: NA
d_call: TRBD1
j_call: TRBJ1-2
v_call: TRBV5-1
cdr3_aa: CASYGTGLNGYTF
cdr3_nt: TGCGCCAGCTACGGGACAGGGCTCAATGGCTACACCTTC